The 8 T cell receptor beta chains reported below all come from one sample, sequenced in a study of blood T cells in healthy people across ages. For the second PCR, which ran for 7 to 11 cycles, a sample-barcoded 5' primer and a J-beta primer mix were used. From the 5' RACE reads, TCRdb called clonotypes with MiXCR, one entry per CDR3 protein. Seen here are 600,000 to 1,000,000 distinct CDR3 sequences, about 25% observed once, and the top ten hold approximately 3.7%. These data also formed part of another study, on T cells of mothers and their children.

Sequences were obtained from blood. These receptors came from a boy younger than 18 in good health.

The table lists this clonotype with many counts. The chain carries TRBV4-1 and TRBJ2-5, with D tentatively TRBD2 (5 bases). The CDR3 runs to 15 residues. The germline CDR1 and CDR2 sequences are MGHRA and YSYEKL. Between the trimmed V and J ends, which lost 0 bases and 6 bases, there was a span of 14 bases. The CDR3 DNA reads TGCGCCAGCAGCCAAGAGGCGATAGAGGGCCAGACCCAGTACTTC. Translation gives CASSQEAIEGQTQYF.

This clonotype was seen more than once but under ten times. The chain uses TRBV28 and TRBJ1-2; D possibly corresponds to TRBD1 (6 bases). From germline, CDR1 is MDHEN and CDR2 SYDVKM. V lost 5 bases and J 5 bases, leaving 12 bases between the germline ends. The CDR3 is made up of 13 amino acids. This CDR3 reads CASSRPGQYGYTF. The DNA of the CDR3 is TGTGCCAGCAGTCGTCCTGGACAGTATGGCTACACCTTC.

This chain links TRBV5-4 with TRBJ2-3; 8 nucleotides agree with TRBD1. With V trimmed by 4 bases and J by 0 bases, 7 bases remained unmatched. Germline V CDR1 and CDR2: SGHNT, YYREEE (reference sequence). The CDR3 loop spans 16 amino acids. CDR3 amino acids: CASSPRTGPSTDTQYF. The CDR3 nucleotides are TGTGCCAGCAGCCCTCGGACAGGGCCCAGCACAGATACGCAGTATTTT.

This clonotype showed up many times. The chain recombines TRBV20-1 with TRBJ2-3; TRBD2 aligns across 13 bases. This CDR3 is 20 amino acids long. From germline, CDR1 is DFQATT and CDR2 SNEGSKA (reference sequence). V lost 0 bases, J lost 1 base, and 13 bases stayed unmatched. CDR3 in DNA: TGCAGTGCTAGAGATCCCCGACTAGCGGGAGGCCTCCAAGGCACAGATACGCAGTATTTT. Translating gives CSARDPRLAGGLQGTDTQYF.

This clonotype was detected a few times. J is TRBJ1-1 and V is TRBV28; 7 bases map to TRBD1. Trimming removed 5 bases from V and 1 base from J; junction bases left unmatched: 4. Germline loops: CDR1 MDHEN, CDR2 SYDVKM. The CDR3 has 14 amino acids. CDR3 in DNA: TGTGCCAGCAGTCCAGGGGGGCGGAACACTGAAGCTTTCTTT. Its protein is CASSPGGRNTEAFF.

The CDR3 protein is CSAKTSGNTYEQYF. The DNA for the CDR3 is TGCAGTGCTAAGACTAGCGGGAACACCTACGAGCAGTACTTC. J is TRBJ2-7 and V is TRBV20-1; TRBD2 matches at 11 bases. This CDR3 contains 14 residues. Germline V gene lookup returns CDR1 DFQATT and CDR2 SNEGSKA (reference sequence). V was clipped by 4 bases and J by 2 bases; unmatched bases: 4.

Details on this clonotype: Given a much more abundant clone one base away, this may be a read error. This chain connects TRBV12-3 or TRBV12-4 to TRBJ2-5; 7 nucleotides line up with TRBD2. The J call could be wrong; TRBJ2-7 is a better fit for the DNA end. The CDR3 contains 13 residues. The CDR3 nucleotides are TGTGCCAGCAGATTCCGGGGGGCCTACGAGCAGTACTTC. It codes for CASRFRGAYEQYF.

The CDR3 nucleotides are TGCAGTGCTAGAGACGTGGACAGTCCTAGCACAGATACGCAGTATTTT. Protein product: CSARDVDSPSTDTQYF. The V and J genes are TRBV20-1 and TRBJ2-3, with D possibly matching TRBD1 (6 bases). Trimming took off 0 bases at V and 0 bases at J, with 13 bases between the two ends. Germline loops: CDR1 DFQATT, CDR2 SNEGSKA (reference sequence). The CDR3 extends over 16 amino acids.